This T cell receptor beta chain comes out of a study of blood T cells in healthy people across ages. The sample holds a few counts of this clonotype. The authors ran a second PCR of 7 to 11 cycles using a sample-barcoded 5' primer and a J-beta primer mix. TCRdb analysed the 5' RACE reads with MiXCR anew, one entry per CDR3 protein. Of over 950,000 distinct CDR3 sequences listed, roughly 51% are singletons. The germline V and J ends were trimmed by 0 bases and 7 bases, with 5 bases remaining between them. Per germline, CDR1 DFQATT and CDR2 SNEGSKA (reference sequence). CDR3 length: 11 amino acids. The genes are TRBV20-1 and TRBJ2-3; D remains ambiguous. Material: blood. The clonotype was recovered from an older woman in good health. CDR3 coding DNA: TGCAGTGCTAGAGACAGTCATACGCAGTATTTT. It codes for CSARDSHTQYF.